Below, one TCR beta chain is given with its context. This sample is drawn from a study of CD8 T cells in Susac syndrome. Reverse transcription used about 0.45 to 1 ug RNA and random hexamers. Multiplex immunoSEQ PCR targeted 54 Vbeta and 13 Jbeta TCR beta segments. In TCRdb, the immunoSEQ multiplex PCR reads were re-called with MiXCR into one record per CDR3 protein. The data hold hundreds of thousands of distinct CDR3 sequences, with about 85% observed a single time. The CDR3 has 15 amino acids. The V segment lost 1 base and the J segment 8 bases; nucleotides outside the gene matches: 5. In germline, CDR1 is MDHEN, CDR2 SYDVKM. Bulk CD8+ and CD4+ cells came from magnetic negative isolation; CD8+ TEMRA by FACS.

The rearrangement uses TRBV28 and TRBJ2-2; TRBD2 matches at 9 bases. This TCR came from a human donor with multiple sclerosis. Sequencing used CD8+ T cells from PBMCs. The CDR3 region is CASSLSSGGTGELFF. In DNA form, the CDR3 reads TGTGCCAGCAGTTTATCAAGCGGGGGGACAGGGGAGCTGTTTTTT.